What follows are 26 T cell receptor beta chains derived from one specimen sequenced in a study of blood T cell repertoires in COVID-19. Using immunoSEQ multiplex PCR, the repertoire was profiled, and TCRdb retains in-frame clones only, with some absent. The repertoire holds about 200,000 clones, 86% seen once, with 2% to 2.5% in the top ten. Specimen: peripheral blood. The receptors originated from a woman between 50 and 59 years old with acute or convalescent COVID-19.

This chain uses TRBV6-5 with TRBJ1-5; D is uncertain. This CDR3 comprises 14 residues. V dropped 2 bases and J dropped 6 bases, with 11 bases sitting between them. Germline lookup yields CDR1 MNHEY and CDR2 SVGAGI. The CDR3 bases are TGTGCCAGCAGTTACGCCGGGGAACTTCAGCCCCAGCATTTT. As protein: CASSYAGELQPQHF.

The V gene is TRBV30, the J gene TRBJ1-1; D unclear. CDR1 and CDR2 from the germline V gene are GTSNPN and SVGIG (reference sequence). V was clipped by 3 bases and J by 1 base, with 3 bases between them. The CDR3 has 11 amino acids. The CDR3 DNA sequence: TGTGCCTGGAGACAGAACACTGAAGCTTTCTTT. Protein product: CAWRQNTEAFF. The full variable domain, rest sourced from reference TRBV30 and TRBJ1-1, is SQTIHQWPATLVQPVGSPLSLECTVEGTSNPNLYWYRQAAGRGLQLLFYSVGIGQISSEVPQNLSASRPQDRQFILSSKKLLLSDSGFYLCAWRQNTEAFFGQGTRLTVV.

The gene calls are TRBV14 and TRBJ1-5; 8 bases align to TRBD1. Germline CDR1 and CDR2: SGHDN and FVKESK. This CDR3 has 17 residues. V shed 2 bases, J shed 6 bases, and the junction held 12 bases outside the gene matches. The CDR3, as DNA: TGTGCCAGCAGCCAACCCGGGACAGGTGGTCTAAGTCAGCCCCAGCATTTT. Amino acids: CASSQPGTGGLSQPQHF.

This chain joins TRBV11-1 and TRBJ2-6; D is undetermined. The V and J ends lost 0 bases and 3 bases respectively, with 6 bases between them. Germline-derived CDR1 and CDR2 are SGHAT and FQDESV (reference sequence). CDR3 size: 15 residues. The CDR3 coding sequence is TGTGCCAGCAGCTTAGCCCTTTTTGGGGCCAACGTCCTGACTTTC. This sequence encodes CASSLALFGANVLTF.

This chain uses TRBV15 with TRBJ2-5; D perhaps matches TRBD2 (6 bases). Germline CDR1 and CDR2: LNHNV and YYDKDF (reference sequence). The CDR3 has 13 residues. Trimming shortened V by 3 bases and J by 5 bases, and 10 bases separated the two germline ends. CDR3 in DNA: TGTGCCACCAGCAGGCGGGATATGGAGACCCAGTACTTC. This codes for CATSRRDMETQYF.

The chain carries TRBV6-5 and TRBJ1-4; 8 nucleotides agree with TRBD1. Germline trimming cut 1 base from V and 7 bases from J; bases unmatched to any gene: 5. The CDR3 covers 15 residues. Germline V gene data show CDR1 as MNHEY and CDR2 as SVGAGI. CDR3 sequence: CASSYLTGGGEKLFF. CDR3 bases: TGTGCCAGCAGTTACTTAACAGGGGGTGGTGAAAAACTGTTTTTT.

V gene TRBV14 combines with J gene TRBJ2-5, with D perhaps TRBD1 (5 bases). Germline V gives CDR1 SGHDN, CDR2 FVKESK. Trimming removed 3 bases from V and 7 bases from J, with 15 bases in between. This CDR3 is 14 amino acids long. The CDR3 DNA follows: TGTGCCAGCAGCCAGGGGCAGGTAGTGGGGACCCAGTACTTC. Its protein product is CASSQGQVVGTQYF.

This rearrangement joins TRBV6-6 to TRBJ2-7, with TRBD1 matching 7 bases. Germline values: CDR1 MNHNY, CDR2 SVGAGI (reference sequence). The CDR3 totals 13 residues. The V gene end was trimmed by 6 bases and the J gene end by 0 bases; junction bases not matched to a gene: 2. The CDR3 spells CASRRQGSYEQYF. The DNA for the CDR3 is TGTGCCAGCAGACGACAGGGCTCCTACGAGCAGTACTTC.

The rearrangement uses TRBV5-1 and TRBJ1-6, with TRBD1 identical over 9 bases. Germline V lookup: CDR1 SGHRS, CDR2 YFSETQ. The CDR3 extends over 16 amino acids. V shed 2 bases, J shed 5 bases, and the junction held 5 bases outside the gene matches. The CDR3 coding sequence is TGCGCCAGCAGCTTAACAGGGGGCGTCGATAATTCACCCCTCCACTTT. This sequence encodes CASSLTGGVDNSPLHF.

This rearrangement joins TRBV18 to TRBJ2-7; 10 bases are shared with TRBD1. Germline trimming cut 0 bases from V and 2 bases from J; bases unmatched to any gene: 1. This CDR3 has 15 amino acids. The germline CDR1 and CDR2 sequences are KGHSH and LQKENI. The CDR3: CASSPPGTGAYEQYF. The CDR3 nucleotides are TGTGCCAGCTCACCACCTGGGACAGGGGCCTACGAGCAGTACTTC.

This chain joins TRBV5-1 and TRBJ1-3; no clear D gene. The CDR3 sequence is 15 residues long. The V gene's germline CDR1 is SGHRS and CDR2 YFSETQ. Trimming stripped 0 bases from V and 0 bases from J, with 7 bases between. CDR3 in DNA: TGCGCCAGCAGCTTGGATCCGAGCTCTGGAAACACCATATATTTT. Amino acids: CASSLDPSSGNTIYF. Drawing the rest from reference TRBV5-1 and TRBJ1-3, the complete variable domain is KAGVTQTPRYLIKTRGQQVTLSCSPISGHRSVSWYQQTPGQGLQFLFEYFSETQRNKGNFPGRFSGRQFSNSRSEMNVSTLELGDSALYLCASSLDPSSGNTIYFGEGSWLTVV.

The V gene is TRBV7-9, the J gene TRBJ2-2; the D is unclear. The CDR3 totals 15 residues. Germline CDR1 SEHNR, CDR2 FQNEAQ (reference sequence). V lost 1 base to trimming and J lost 4 bases, with 10 bases between them. As DNA, the CDR3 is TGTGCCAGCAGCTTAGGAGACATTTCCACCGGGGAGCTGTTTTTT. It codes for CASSLGDISTGELFF.

The chain links TRBV6-5 to TRBJ2-3, with TRBD2 matching over 7 bases. From germline, CDR1 is MNHEY and CDR2 SVGAGI. Unmatched junction bases numbered 4, after V lost 4 bases and J lost 6 bases. CDR3 size: 13 residues. The CDR3 loop is CASSLGLYDTQYF. CDR3 DNA: TGTGCCAGCAGTTTGGGACTATACGATACGCAGTATTTT.

This rearrangement joins TRBV25-1 to TRBJ1-2, with D possibly TRBD1 on 5 matching bases. Trimming left V 4 bases short and J 3 bases short, with 15 bases between. Per the germline V gene, CDR1 is MGHDK and CDR2 is SYGVNS. The CDR3 has 15 residues. The CDR3 sequence is CASSGTGSKDYGYTF. CDR3 nucleotides: TGTGCCAGCAGTGGTACAGGATCGAAGGACTATGGCTACACCTTC.

This clone has a handful of counts. Other DNA variants within this sample encode the same CDR3. The chain combines TRBV19 with TRBJ1-5, with D uncertain. Germline assignment: CDR1 LNHDA and CDR2 SQIVND (reference sequence). CDR3 length: 14 residues. V dropped 6 bases and J dropped 6 bases, with 15 bases sitting between them. The CDR3 sequence: CASSTTGGGQPQHF. The CDR3 DNA reads TGTGCCAGTAGCACGACCGGCGGAGGTCAGCCCCAGCATTTT.

The chain recombines TRBV4-2 with TRBJ1-4; the D gene is possibly TRBD1 (6 bases). Trimming removed 0 bases at V and 7 bases at J, with 12 bases between. The CDR3 runs 15 residues. The germline V gene has CDR1 LGHNA and CDR2 YNFKEQ. The CDR3: CASSQDQAGAEKLFF. The CDR3 region has the DNA TGTGCCAGCAGCCAAGATCAGGCAGGGGCTGAAAAACTGTTTTTT.

The rearrangement uses TRBV29-1 and TRBJ2-5; D is possibly TRBD1 (6 bases). Per germline, CDR1 SQVTM and CDR2 ANQGSEA. There are 12 residues in the CDR3. The germline V and J ends were trimmed by 4 bases and 2 bases, with 8 bases remaining between them. The CDR3 DNA is TGCAGCGTTGGGGGGCTGCAAGAGACCCAGTACTTC. This sequence encodes CSVGGLQETQYF.

The rearrangement uses TRBV29-1 and TRBJ1-2; 7 bases align to TRBD1. The CDR3 loop spans 16 amino acids. V dropped 4 bases and J dropped 1; count of bases not matched to a gene: 12. The germline CDR1 and CDR2 sequences are SQVTM and ANQGSEA. This chain's CDR3 is CSVGGGQSTYNYGYTF. CDR3 bases: TGCAGCGTTGGAGGGGGACAGTCAACTTATAACTATGGCTACACCTTC.

This chain uses TRBV27 with TRBJ2-3; D perhaps matches TRBD2 (5 bases). The V gene lost 5 bases and the J gene lost 5 bases, with 17 bases spanning the gap. The germline gives CDR1 MNHEY, CDR2 SMNVEV (reference sequence). The CDR3 totals 15 residues. CDR3 residues: CASSLSLDGLDTQYF. As DNA, the CDR3 is TGTGCCAGCAGTCTCTCACTAGATGGGTTAGATACGCAGTATTTT.

V gene TRBV11-3 combines with J gene TRBJ2-7, with D perhaps matching TRBD2 (6 bases). This CDR3 spans 12 amino acids. Trimming shortened V by 8 bases and J by 7 bases, and 15 bases separated the two germline ends. The germline gives CDR1 SGHNT, CDR2 YENEEA. CDR3 bases: TGTGCCAGCCCAAATGGCGGAGGGGAGCAGTACTTC. Its translation: CASPNGGGEQYF.

J is TRBJ2-1 and V is TRBV5-4, with TRBD2 matching over 9 bases. Germline V gene lookup returns CDR1 SGHNT and CDR2 YYREEE (reference sequence). There are 14 residues in the CDR3. The V and J ends lost 6 bases and 2 bases, in that order; junction bases with no gene match: 3. CDR3 region: CASTSGRPYNEQFF. The DNA of the CDR3 is TGTGCCAGCACCAGCGGGAGGCCCTACAATGAGCAGTTCTTC.

This clone was seen once. The J gene is TRBJ2-7, the V gene TRBV5-1; D possibly corresponds to TRBD1 (6 bases). The CDR3 totals 14 residues. The germline V and J ends were trimmed by 0 bases and 3 bases, with 10 bases remaining between them. Germline CDR1 and CDR2: SGHRS and YFSETQ. CDR3 coding DNA: TGCGCCAGCAGCTTGGAGGGCAGGGGCTACGAGCAGTACTTC. Amino acid sequence: CASSLEGRGYEQYF.

The chain employs TRBV18 and TRBJ2-5; 10 bases align to TRBD2. Unmatched junction bases numbered 6, after V lost 0 bases and J lost 2 bases. Germline V gives CDR1 KGHSH, CDR2 LQKENI. The CDR3 length is 17 residues. Here the CDR3 reads CASSPPPGLADQETQYF. CDR3 in DNA: TGTGCCAGCTCACCACCGCCCGGACTAGCGGATCAAGAGACCCAGTACTTC.

This chain joins TRBV7-2 and TRBJ2-5; 9 nucleotides align to TRBD2. Germline trimming cut 1 base from V and 4 bases from J; bases unmatched to any gene: 10. CDR1 is SGHTA, CDR2 FQGNSA, per germline. The CDR3 length is 17 residues. The CDR3 loop reads CASSLDLAGSAGETQYF. DNA for the CDR3: TGTGCCAGCAGCTTAGATCTAGCGGGGAGCGCGGGAGAGACCCAGTACTTC.

This clone was seen a handful of times. This specimen includes other DNA sequences encoding the same CDR3. CDR3 protein: CASSQQGNTEAFF. The CDR3, as DNA: TGTGCCAGCAGCCAACAGGGGAACACTGAAGCTTTCTTT. V is TRBV14 and J is TRBJ1-1; D might be TRBD1 (5 bases). CDR3 length equals 13 residues. CDR1 SGHDN and CDR2 FVKESK come from the germline V gene. The V end was cut by 2 bases, the J end by 1 base, with 5 bases between.

This CDR3 is CASSLRLAGNTDTQYF. DNA of the CDR3: TGTGCCAGCAGCTTACGACTAGCGGGGAACACAGATACGCAGTATTTT. The chain couples TRBV11-2 to TRBJ2-3, with 11 positions matching TRBD2. This CDR3 comprises 16 residues. J gave up 2 bases and V 2 bases, and 3 bases lay outside the gene matches. Germline CDR1 and CDR2: SGHAT and FQNNGV.